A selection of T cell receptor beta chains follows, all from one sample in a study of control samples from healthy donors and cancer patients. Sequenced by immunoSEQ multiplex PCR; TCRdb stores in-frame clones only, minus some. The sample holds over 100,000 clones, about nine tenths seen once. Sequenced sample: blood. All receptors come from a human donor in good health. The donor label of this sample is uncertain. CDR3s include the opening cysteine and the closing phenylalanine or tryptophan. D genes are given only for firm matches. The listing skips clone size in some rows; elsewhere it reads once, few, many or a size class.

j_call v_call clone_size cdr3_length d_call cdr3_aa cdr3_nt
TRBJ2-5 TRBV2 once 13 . CASSEDRQETQYF TGTGCCAGCAGCGAGGACAGACAAGAGACCCAGTACTTC
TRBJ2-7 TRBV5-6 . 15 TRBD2 CASSSGGGGPYEQYF TGTGCCAGCAGCTCCGGGGGCGGGGGGCCCTACGAGCAGTACTTC
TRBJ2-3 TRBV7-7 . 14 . CASSLRGIGDTQYF TGTGCCAGCAGCTTACGGGGGATCGGGGATACGCAGTATTTT
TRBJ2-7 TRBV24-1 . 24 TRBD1 CATSHPESRDRQRFYELVPHEQYF TGTGCCACCAGTCACCCAGAGTCCCGGGACAGGCAGAGGTTTTACGAGCTAGTTCCGCACGAGCAGTACTTC
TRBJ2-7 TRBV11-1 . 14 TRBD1 CASSSGTASYEQYF TGTGCCAGCAGCTCCGGGACAGCCTCCTACGAGCAGTACTTC
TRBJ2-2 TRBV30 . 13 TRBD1 CAWDTGDTGELFF TGTGCCTGGGATACAGGGGATACCGGGGAGCTGTTTTTT
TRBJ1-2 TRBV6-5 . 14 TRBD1 CASRSRGAVYGYTF TGTGCCAGCAGGAGCAGGGGGGCGGTCTATGGCTACACCTTC
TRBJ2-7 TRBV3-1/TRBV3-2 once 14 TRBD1 CASSQRDRGGEQYF TGTGCCAGCAGCCAAAGGGACAGGGGCGGCGAGCAGTACTTC
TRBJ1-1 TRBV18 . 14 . CASSPDWVGTEAFF TGTGCCAGCTCACCCGACTGGGTGGGGACTGAAGCTTTCTTT
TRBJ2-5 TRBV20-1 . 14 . CSASAGTFQETQYF TGCAGTGCTAGTGCCGGGACTTTCCAAGAGACCCAGTACTTC
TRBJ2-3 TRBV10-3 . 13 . CAISDRVGDTQYF TGTGCCATCAGTGACAGGGTCGGAGATACGCAGTATTTT
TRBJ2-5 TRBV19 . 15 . CASSTGQRRGETQYF TGTGCCAGTAGTACTGGTCAGCGCCGAGGGGAGACCCAGTACTTC
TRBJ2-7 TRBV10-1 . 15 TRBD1 CASSGTGTGDNEQYF TGCGCCAGCAGTGGGACCGGGACAGGGGATAACGAGCAGTACTTC
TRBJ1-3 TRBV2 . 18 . CASSEAPPGGSSGNTIYF TGTGCCAGCAGTGAAGCCCCTCCGGGGGGGAGCTCTGGAAACACCATATATTTT
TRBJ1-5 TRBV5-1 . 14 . CASSFSGLDQPQHF TGCGCCAGCAGCTTTTCTGGGCTTGATCAGCCCCAGCATTTT
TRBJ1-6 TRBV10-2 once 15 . CASHGSLGPGSPLHF TGCGCCAGCCACGGTAGTTTGGGACCTGGTTCACCCCTCCACTTT
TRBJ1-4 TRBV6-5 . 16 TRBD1 CASSSGPGQTNEKLFF TGTGCCAGCAGTTCCGGACCGGGACAGACGAATGAAAAACTGTTTTTT
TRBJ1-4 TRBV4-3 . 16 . CASSQQQDRANEKLFF TGCGCCAGCAGCCAACAGCAGGACAGAGCTAATGAAAAACTGTTTTTT
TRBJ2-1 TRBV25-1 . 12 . CASSDQVHEQFF TGTGCCAGCAGTGATCAGGTCCATGAGCAGTTCTTC
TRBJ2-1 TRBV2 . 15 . CVSHATTGFHNEQFF TGTGTCAGTCATGCGACCACAGGATTCCACAATGAGCAGTTCTTC
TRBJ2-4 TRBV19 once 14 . CASSKSELKNIQYF TGTGCCAGTAGTAAGTCAGAACTCAAAAACATTCAGTACTTC
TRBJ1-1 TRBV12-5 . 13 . CASGRTGNTEAFF TGTGCTAGTGGACGTACGGGGAACACTGAAGCTTTCTTT
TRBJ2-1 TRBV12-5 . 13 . CASGQQALNEQFF TGTGCTAGTGGTCAACAGGCCCTGAATGAGCAGTTCTTC
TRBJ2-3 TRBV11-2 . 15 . CASRPEGDRRDTQYF TGTGCCAGCAGGCCAGAGGGGGACCGTCGGGATACGCAGTATTTT
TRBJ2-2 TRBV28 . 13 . CASSYNRPGELFF TGTGCCAGCAGTTACAACCGTCCCGGGGAGCTGTTTTTT
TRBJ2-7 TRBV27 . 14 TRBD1 CASSHGTGASEQYF TGTGCCAGCAGTCACGGGACAGGAGCCTCCGAGCAGTACTTC
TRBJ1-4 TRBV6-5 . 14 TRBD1 CASRRTGVNEKLFF TGTGCCAGCAGGCGCACAGGGGTTAATGAAAAACTGTTTTTT
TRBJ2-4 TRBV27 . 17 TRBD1 CASSLSERQGARYIQYF TGTGCCAGCAGTTTATCGGAGCGACAGGGGGCGCGATACATTCAGTACTTC
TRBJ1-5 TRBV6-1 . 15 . CASSESAGGNQPQHF TGTGCCAGCAGTGAATCGGCAGGTGGCAATCAGCCCCAGCATTTT
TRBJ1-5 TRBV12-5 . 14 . CASGHGQSNQPQHF TGTGCTAGTGGTCACGGACAGTCCAATCAGCCCCAGCATTTT
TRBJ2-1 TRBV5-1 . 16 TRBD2 CASRVYGRSSYNEQFF TGCGCCAGCAGGGTCTACGGGAGGAGCTCCTACAATGAGCAGTTCTTC
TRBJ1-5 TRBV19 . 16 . CASSRLGPYSNQPQHF TGTGCCAGTAGTCGTCTAGGGCCTTATAGCAATCAGCCCCAGCATTTT
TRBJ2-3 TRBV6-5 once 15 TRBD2 CASKRLAGDTDTQYF TGTGCCAGCAAAAGACTAGCGGGTGACACAGATACGCAGTATTTT
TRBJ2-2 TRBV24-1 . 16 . CATSDPRGRNTGELFF TGTGCCACCAGTGATCCCCGTGGCAGGAACACCGGGGAGCTGTTTTTT
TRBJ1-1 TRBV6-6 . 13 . CASSGPSHTEAFF TGTGCCAGCAGTGGACCGAGCCACACTGAAGCTTTCTTT
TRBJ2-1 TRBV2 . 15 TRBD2 CASSEKSGGVNEQFF TGTGCCAGCAGTGAGAAGAGCGGGGGGGTCAATGAGCAGTTCTTC
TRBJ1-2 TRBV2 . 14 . CASSDSGINYGYTF TGTGCCAGCAGTGATTCGGGGATTAACTATGGCTACACCTTC
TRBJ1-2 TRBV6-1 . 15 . CASSEILGGRYGYTF TGTGCCAGCAGTGAAATACTTGGGGGGCGCTATGGCTACACCTTC
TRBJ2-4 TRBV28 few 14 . CASSTGNAKNIQYF TGTGCCAGCAGCACAGGGAATGCCAAAAACATTCAGTACTTC
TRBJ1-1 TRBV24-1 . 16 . CATSDGREWGNTEAFF TGTGCCACCAGTGACGGCAGGGAATGGGGGAACACTGAAGCTTTCTTT
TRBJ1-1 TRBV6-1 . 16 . CASSEREGILNTEAFF TGTGCCAGCAGTGAAAGGGAGGGGATCTTGAACACTGAAGCTTTCTTT
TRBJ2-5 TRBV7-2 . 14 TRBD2 CASSSTSSRETQYF TGTGCCAGCAGCTCGACTAGCTCGAGAGAGACCCAGTACTTC
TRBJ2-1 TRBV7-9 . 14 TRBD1 CASSPTGVRNEQFF TGTGCCAGCAGTCCGACAGGGGTTCGGAATGAGCAGTTCTTC
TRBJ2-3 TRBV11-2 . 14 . CASSFTGSTDTQYF TGTGCCAGCAGCTTTACGGGAAGCACAGATACGCAGTATTTT
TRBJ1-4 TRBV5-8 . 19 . CASSLEAGKTVSANEKLFF TGTGCCAGCAGCTTGGAGGCAGGAAAGACAGTTTCGGCTAATGAAAAACTGTTTTTT